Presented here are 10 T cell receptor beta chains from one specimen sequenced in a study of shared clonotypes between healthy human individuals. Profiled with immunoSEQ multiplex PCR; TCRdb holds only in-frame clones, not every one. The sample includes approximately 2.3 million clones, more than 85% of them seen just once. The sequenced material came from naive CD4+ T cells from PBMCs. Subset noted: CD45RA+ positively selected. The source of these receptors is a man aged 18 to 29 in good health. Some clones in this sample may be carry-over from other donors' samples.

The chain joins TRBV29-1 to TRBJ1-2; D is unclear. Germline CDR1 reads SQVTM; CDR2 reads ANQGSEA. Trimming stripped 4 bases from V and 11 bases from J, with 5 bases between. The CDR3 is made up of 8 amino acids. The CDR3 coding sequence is TGCAGCGTTGGGTTTTACACCTTC. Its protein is CSVGFYTF.

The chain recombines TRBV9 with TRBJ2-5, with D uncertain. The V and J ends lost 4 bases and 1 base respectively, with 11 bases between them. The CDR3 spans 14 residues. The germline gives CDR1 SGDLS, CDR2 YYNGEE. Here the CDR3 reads CASSPTVGQETQYF. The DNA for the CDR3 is TGTGCCAGCAGCCCTACGGTGGGCCAAGAGACCCAGTACTTC.

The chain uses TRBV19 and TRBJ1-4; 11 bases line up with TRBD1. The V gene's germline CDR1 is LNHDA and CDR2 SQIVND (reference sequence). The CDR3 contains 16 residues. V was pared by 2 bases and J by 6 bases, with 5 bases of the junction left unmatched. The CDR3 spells CASSIFRGQGDEKLFF. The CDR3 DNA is TGTGCCAGTAGTATATTTAGGGGACAGGGGGATGAAAAACTGTTTTTT.

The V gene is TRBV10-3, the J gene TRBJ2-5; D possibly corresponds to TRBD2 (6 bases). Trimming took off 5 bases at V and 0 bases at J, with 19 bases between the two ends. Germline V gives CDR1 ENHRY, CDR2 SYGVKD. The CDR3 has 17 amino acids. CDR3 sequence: CAISTRDFVLDQETQYF. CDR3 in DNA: TGTGCCATCAGTACTCGGGACTTCGTGCTGGACCAAGAGACCCAGTACTTC.

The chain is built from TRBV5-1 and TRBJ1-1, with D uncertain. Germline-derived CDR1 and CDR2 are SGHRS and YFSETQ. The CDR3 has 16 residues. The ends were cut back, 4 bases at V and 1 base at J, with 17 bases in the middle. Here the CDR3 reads CASSPAVRAGNTEAFF. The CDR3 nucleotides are TGCGCCAGCAGCCCGGCGGTTCGGGCAGGGAACACTGAAGCTTTCTTT.

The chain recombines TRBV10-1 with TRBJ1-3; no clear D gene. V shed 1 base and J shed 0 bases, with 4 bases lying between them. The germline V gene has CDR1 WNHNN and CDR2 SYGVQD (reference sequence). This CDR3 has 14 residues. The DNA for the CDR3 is TGCGCCAGCAGTGAGTTTCGCTCTGGAAACACCATATATTTT. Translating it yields CASSEFRSGNTIYF.

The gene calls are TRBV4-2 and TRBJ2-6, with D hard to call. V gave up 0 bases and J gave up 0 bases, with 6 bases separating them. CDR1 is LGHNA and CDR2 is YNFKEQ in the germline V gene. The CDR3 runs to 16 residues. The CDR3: CASSQDPNSGANVLTF. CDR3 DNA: TGTGCCAGCAGCCAAGACCCCAACTCTGGGGCCAACGTCCTGACTTTC.

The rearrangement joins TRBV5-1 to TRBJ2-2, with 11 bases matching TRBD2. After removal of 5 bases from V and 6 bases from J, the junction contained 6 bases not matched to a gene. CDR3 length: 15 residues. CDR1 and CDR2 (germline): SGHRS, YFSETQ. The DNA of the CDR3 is TGCGCCAGCAGACTAGCGGGAGTGGGGCCCGGGGAGCTGTTTTTT. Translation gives CASRLAGVGPGELFF.

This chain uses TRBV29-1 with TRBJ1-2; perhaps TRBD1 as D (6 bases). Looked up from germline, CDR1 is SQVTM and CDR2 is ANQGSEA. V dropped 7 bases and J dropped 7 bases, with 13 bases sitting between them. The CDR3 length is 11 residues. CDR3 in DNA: TGCAGCGCATGGCAGGGGTCTGGCTACACCTTC. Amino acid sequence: CSAWQGSGYTF.

The CDR3 DNA reads as TGCGCCAGCAGCTTTAATTTGGGACAGGGGGCGAACACTGAAGCTTTCTTT. Translating it yields CASSFNLGQGANTEAFF. The chain couples TRBV5-1 to TRBJ1-1, with 12 bases fitting TRBD1. The length of the CDR3 is 17 residues. J lost 1 base, V lost 2 bases, and 6 bases had no gene match. CDR1 is SGHRS, CDR2 YFSETQ, per germline.